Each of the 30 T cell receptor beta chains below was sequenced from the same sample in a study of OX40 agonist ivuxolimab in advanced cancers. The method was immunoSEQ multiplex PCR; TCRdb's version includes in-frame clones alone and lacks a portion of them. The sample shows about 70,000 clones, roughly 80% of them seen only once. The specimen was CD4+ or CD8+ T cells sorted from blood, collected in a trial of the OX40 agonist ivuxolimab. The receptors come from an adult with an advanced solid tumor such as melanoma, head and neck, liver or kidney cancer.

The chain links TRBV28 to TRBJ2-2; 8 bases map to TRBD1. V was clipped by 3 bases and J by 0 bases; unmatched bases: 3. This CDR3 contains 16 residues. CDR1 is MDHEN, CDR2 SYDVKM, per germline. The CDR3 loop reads CASSLGTGSNTGELFF. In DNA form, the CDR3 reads TGTGCCAGCAGTTTGGGGACAGGCTCGAACACCGGGGAGCTGTTTTTT.

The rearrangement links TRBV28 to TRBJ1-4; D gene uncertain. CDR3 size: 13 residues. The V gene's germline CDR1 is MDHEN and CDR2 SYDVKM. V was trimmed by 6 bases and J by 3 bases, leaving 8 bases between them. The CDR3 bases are TGTGCCAGCAGGGGGTTTCCTAATGAAAAACTGTTTTTT. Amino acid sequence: CASRGFPNEKLFF.

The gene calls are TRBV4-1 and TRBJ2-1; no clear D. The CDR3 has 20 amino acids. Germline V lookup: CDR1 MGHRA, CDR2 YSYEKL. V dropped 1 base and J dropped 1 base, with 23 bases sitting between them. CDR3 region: CASSQGRPLGRTVSYNEQFF. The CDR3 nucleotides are TGCGCCAGCAGCCAAGGCAGGCCCCTAGGCCGTACGGTGTCCTACAATGAGCAGTTCTTC.

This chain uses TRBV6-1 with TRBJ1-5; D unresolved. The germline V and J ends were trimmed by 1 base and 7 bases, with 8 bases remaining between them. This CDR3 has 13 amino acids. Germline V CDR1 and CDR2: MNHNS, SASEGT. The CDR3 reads CASSEGLRQPQHF. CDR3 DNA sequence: TGTGCCAGCAGTGAAGGATTAAGACAGCCCCAGCATTTT.

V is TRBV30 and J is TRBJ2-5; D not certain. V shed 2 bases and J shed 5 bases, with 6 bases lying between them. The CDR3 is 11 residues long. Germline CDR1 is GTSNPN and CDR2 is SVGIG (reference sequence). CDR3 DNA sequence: TGTGCCTGGAGTCCGCAGGAGACCCAGTACTTC. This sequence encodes CAWSPQETQYF.

CDR3 in DNA: TGTGCCAGCAGTGAAGCGGGGGGTAGGTCGACGCAGTATTTT. As protein: CASSEAGGRSTQYF. The genes are TRBV25-1 and TRBJ2-3; 8 bases match TRBD2. Unmatched junction bases numbered 7, after V lost 2 bases and J lost 9 bases. Germline V CDR1 and CDR2: MGHDK, SYGVNS. The CDR3 consists of 14 residues.

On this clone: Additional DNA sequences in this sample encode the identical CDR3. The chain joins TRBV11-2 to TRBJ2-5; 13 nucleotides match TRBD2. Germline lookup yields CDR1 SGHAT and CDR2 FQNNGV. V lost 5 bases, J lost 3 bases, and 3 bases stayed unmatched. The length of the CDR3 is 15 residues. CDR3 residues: CASSTGLAGEETQYF. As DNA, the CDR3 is TGTGCCAGCAGCACTGGACTAGCGGGGGAAGAGACCCAGTACTTC.

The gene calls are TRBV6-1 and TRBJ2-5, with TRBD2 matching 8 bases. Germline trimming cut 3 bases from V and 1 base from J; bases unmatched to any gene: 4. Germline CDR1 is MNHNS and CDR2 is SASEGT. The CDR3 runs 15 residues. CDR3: CASSEASGGQETQYF. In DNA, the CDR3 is TGTGCCAGCAGTGAGGCCAGCGGGGGCCAAGAGACCCAGTACTTC.

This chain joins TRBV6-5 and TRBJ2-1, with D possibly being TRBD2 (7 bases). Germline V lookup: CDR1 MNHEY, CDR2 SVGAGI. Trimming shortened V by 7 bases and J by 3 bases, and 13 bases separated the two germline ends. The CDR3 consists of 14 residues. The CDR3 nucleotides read TGTGCCAGCAAAGGGGGGGGGAGCTACAATGAGCAGTTCTTC. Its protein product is CASKGGGSYNEQFF.

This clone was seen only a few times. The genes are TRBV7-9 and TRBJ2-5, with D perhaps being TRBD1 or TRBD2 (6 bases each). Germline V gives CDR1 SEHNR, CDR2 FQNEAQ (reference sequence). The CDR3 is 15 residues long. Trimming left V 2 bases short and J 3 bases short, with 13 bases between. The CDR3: CASSLRGGIEETQYF. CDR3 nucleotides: TGTGCCAGCAGCTTAAGAGGGGGGATCGAAGAGACCCAGTACTTC.

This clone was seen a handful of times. The DNA of the CDR3 is TGTGCCAGTAGTATAGACAGGGGCCTCTCCTACGAGCAGTACTTC. It translates to CASSIDRGLSYEQYF. The chain recombines TRBV19 with TRBJ2-7; perhaps TRBD1 as D (6 bases). Germline loops: CDR1 LNHDA, CDR2 SQIVND (reference sequence). CDR3 length: 15 residues. The V gene lost 0 bases and the J gene lost 0 bases, with 9 bases spanning the gap.

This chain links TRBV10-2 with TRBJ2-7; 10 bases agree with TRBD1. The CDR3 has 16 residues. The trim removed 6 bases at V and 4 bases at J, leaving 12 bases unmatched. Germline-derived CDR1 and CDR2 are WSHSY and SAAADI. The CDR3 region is CASRAGTGDSWYEQYF. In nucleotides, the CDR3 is TGCGCCAGCAGGGCAGGGACAGGGGATTCGTGGTACGAGCAGTACTTC.

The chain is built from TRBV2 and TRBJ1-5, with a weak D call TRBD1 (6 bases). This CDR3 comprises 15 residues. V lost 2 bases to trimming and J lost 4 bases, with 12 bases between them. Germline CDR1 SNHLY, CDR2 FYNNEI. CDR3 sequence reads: CASSERTVNNQPQHF. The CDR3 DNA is TGTGCCAGCAGTGAACGGACAGTCAATAATCAGCCCCAGCATTTT. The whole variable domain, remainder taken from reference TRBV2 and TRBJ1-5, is EPEVTQTPSHQVTQMGQEVILRCVPISNHLYFYWYRQILGQKVEFLVSFYNNEISEKSEIFDDQFSVERPDGSNFTLKIRSTKLEDSAMYFCASSERTVNNQPQHFGDGTRLSIL.

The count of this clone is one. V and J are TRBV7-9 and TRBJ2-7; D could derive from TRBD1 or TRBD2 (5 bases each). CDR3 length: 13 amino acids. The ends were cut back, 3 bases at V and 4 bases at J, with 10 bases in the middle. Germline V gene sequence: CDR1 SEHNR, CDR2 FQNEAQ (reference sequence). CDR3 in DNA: TGTGCCAGCAGCTTCGGCAGGGAGTACGAGCAGTACTTC. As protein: CASSFGREYEQYF. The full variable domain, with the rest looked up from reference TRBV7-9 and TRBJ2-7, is DTGVSQNPRHKITKRGQNVTFRCDPISEHNRLYWYRQTLGQGPEFLTYFQNEAQLEKSRLLSDRFSAERPKGSFSTLEIQRTEQGDSAMYLCASSFGREYEQYFGPGTRLTVT.

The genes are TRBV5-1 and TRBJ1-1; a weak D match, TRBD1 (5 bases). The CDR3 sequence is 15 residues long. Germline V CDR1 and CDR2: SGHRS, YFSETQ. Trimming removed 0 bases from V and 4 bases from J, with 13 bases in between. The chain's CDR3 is CASSLDGPGGTEAFF. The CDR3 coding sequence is TGCGCCAGCAGCTTGGACGGGCCCGGGGGCACTGAAGCTTTCTTT.

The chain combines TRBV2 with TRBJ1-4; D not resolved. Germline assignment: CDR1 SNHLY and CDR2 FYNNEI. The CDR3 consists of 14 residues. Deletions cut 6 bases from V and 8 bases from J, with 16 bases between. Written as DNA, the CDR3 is TGTGCCAGCAGGCCGTCATCTCGTCTAGAAAAACTGTTTTTT. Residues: CASRPSSRLEKLFF.

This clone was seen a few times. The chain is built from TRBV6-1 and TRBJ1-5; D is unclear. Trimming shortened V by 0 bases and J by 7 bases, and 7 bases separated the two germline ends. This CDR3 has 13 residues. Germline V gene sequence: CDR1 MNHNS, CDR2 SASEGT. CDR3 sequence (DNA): TGTGCCAGCAGTGAAGCGTTTGACCAGCCCCAGCATTTT. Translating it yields CASSEAFDQPQHF.

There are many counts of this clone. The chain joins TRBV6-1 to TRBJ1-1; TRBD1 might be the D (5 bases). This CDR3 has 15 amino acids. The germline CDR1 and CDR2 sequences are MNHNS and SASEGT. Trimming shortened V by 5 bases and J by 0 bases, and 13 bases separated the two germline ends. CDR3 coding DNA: TGTGCCAGCAGTCCCCGCGGGGGGTTGAACACTGAAGCTTTCTTT. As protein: CASSPRGGLNTEAFF.

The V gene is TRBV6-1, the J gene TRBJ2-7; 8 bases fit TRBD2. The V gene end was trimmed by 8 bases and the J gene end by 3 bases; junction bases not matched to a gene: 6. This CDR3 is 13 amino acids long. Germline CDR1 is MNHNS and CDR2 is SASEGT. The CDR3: CASRLAILYEQYF. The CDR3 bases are TGTGCCAGCCGACTAGCGATCCTCTACGAGCAGTACTTC.

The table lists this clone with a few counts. The CDR3 loop reads CASRERTGTDTEAFF. The CDR3 DNA follows: TGTGCCAGCAGAGAACGGACAGGGACGGACACTGAAGCTTTCTTT. The rearrangement uses TRBV5-4 and TRBJ1-1, with TRBD1 matching over 8 bases. After removal of 5 bases from V and 3 bases from J, the junction contained 9 bases not matched to a gene. CDR3 length equals 15 residues. From germline, CDR1 is SGHNT and CDR2 YYREEE (reference sequence).

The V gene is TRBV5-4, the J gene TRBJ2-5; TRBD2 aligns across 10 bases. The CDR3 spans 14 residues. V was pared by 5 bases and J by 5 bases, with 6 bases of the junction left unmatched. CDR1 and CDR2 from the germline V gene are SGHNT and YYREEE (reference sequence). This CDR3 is CASRPASGGETQYF. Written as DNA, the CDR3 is TGTGCCAGCAGGCCCGCTAGCGGGGGTGAGACCCAGTACTTC.

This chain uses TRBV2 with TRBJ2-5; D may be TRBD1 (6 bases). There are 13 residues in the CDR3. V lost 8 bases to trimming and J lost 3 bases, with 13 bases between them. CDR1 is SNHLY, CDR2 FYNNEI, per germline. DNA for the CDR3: TGTGCCAGCCAAGACAGGACGAAAGAGACCCAGTACTTC. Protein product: CASQDRTKETQYF.

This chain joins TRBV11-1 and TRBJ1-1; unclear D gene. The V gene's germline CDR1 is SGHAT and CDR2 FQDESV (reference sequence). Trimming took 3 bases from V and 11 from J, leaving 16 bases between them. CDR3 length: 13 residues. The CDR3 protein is CASSFMQSPVAFF. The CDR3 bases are TGTGCCAGCAGCTTTATGCAATCACCGGTTGCTTTCTTT.

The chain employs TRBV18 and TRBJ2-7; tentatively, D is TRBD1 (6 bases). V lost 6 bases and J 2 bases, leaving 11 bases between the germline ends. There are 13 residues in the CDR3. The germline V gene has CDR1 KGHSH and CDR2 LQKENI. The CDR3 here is CASSPGDTYEQYF. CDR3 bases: TGTGCCAGCTCCCCAGGGGATACCTACGAGCAGTACTTC.

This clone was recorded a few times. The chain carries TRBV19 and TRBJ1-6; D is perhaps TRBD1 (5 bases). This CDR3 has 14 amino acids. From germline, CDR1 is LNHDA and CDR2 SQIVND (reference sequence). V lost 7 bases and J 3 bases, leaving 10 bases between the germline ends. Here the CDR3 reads CASIQGSYNSPLHF. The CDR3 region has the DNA TGTGCCAGTATCCAGGGCAGCTATAATTCACCCCTCCACTTT.

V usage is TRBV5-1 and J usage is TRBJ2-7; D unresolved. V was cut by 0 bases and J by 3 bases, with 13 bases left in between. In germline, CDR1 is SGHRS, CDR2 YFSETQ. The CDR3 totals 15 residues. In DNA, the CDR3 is TGCGCCAGCAGCTTGGGCAGAAATTCATTCTACGAGCAGTACTTC. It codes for CASSLGRNSFYEQYF.

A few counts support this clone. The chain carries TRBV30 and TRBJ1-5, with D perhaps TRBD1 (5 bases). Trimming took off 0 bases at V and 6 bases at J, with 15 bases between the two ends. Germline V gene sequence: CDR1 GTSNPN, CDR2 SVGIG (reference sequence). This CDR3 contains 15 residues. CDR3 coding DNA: TGTGCCTGGAGTGTTAATGGGGGAATCGGTCAGCCCCAGCATTTT. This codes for CAWSVNGGIGQPQHF.

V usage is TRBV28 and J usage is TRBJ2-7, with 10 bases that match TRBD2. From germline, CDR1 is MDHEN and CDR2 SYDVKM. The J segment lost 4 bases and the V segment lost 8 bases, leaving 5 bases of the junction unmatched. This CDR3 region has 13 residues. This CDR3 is CASLTSGRYEQYF. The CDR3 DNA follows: TGTGCCAGCCTGACTAGCGGGCGATACGAGCAGTACTTC.

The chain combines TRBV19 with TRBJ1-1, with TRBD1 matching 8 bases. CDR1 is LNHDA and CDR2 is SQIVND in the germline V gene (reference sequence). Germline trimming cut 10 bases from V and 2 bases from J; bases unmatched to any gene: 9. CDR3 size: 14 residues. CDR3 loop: CATSRDRLNTEAFF. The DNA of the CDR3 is TGTGCCACCTCCCGGGACAGGCTCAACACTGAAGCTTTCTTT. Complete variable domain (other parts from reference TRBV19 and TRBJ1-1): DGGITQSPKYLFRKEGQNVTLSCEQNLNHDAMYWYRQDPGQGLRLIYYSQIVNDFQKGDIAEGYSVSREKKESFPLTVTSAQKNPTAFYLCATSRDRLNTEAFFGQGTRLTVV.

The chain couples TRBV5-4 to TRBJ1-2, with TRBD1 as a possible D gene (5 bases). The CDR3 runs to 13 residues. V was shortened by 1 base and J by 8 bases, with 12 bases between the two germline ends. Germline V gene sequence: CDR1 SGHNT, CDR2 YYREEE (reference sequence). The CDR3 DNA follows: TGTGCCAGCAGCTTGACCAGGGAGGAAGGCTACACCTTC. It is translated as CASSLTREEGYTF. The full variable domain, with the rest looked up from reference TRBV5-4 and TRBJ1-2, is ETGVTQSPTHLIKTRGQQVTLRCSSQSGHNTVSWYQQALGQGPQFIFQYYREEENGRGNFPPRFSGLQFPNYSSELNVNALELDDSALYLCASSLTREEGYTFGSGTRLTVV.